This is a list of T cell receptor beta chains from one sample in a study of blood T cell repertoires in COVID-19. Data came from immunoSEQ multiplex PCR; TCRdb stores just in-frame clones and leaves some out. The sample gives 95,000 to 150,000 clones, more than 75% of which show up once; under 30% is in the top ten. Material for sequencing was peripheral blood. Source of these receptors: a woman in her seventies with acute or convalescent COVID-19. The CDR3 runs from the conserved cysteine through the conserved F or W. Each record gives: V gene, D gene, J gene, clone size, CDR3 protein, CDR3 DNA. A D gene is named only where the DNA matches it firmly. Not all rows give a size; the values are once, few, many and, for expanded clones, a class.

V: TRBV4-1; D: -; J: TRBJ2-1; size: -; CDR3: CASSPRDLRYNEQFF; DNA: TGCGCCAGCAGCCCCAGGGATCTCCGGTACAATGAGCAGTTCTTC
V: TRBV30; D: -; J: TRBJ1-2; size: -; CDR3: CAWARGTPYYGYTF; DNA: TGTGCCTGGGCCAGGGGAACCCCTTACTATGGCTACACCTTC
V: TRBV6-1; D: -; J: TRBJ2-2; size: -; CDR3: CASSESRDIGELFF; DNA: TGTGCCAGCAGTGAATCTCGGGATATCGGGGAGCTGTTTTTT
V: TRBV5-1; D: -; J: TRBJ1-6; size: -; CDR3: CASTAGASPLHF; DNA: TGCGCCAGCACCGCAGGGGCATCACCCCTCCACTTT
V: TRBV5-3; D: -; J: TRBJ2-5; size: -; CDR3: CARSCKGDPRSGGKTQYF; DNA: TGTGCCAGAAGCTGTAAAGGGGATCCCCGCAGTGGTGGAAAGACCCAGTACTTC
V: TRBV30; D: TRBD1; J: TRBJ1-5; size: once; CDR3: CAWSVGQGQPQHF; DNA: TGTGCCTGGAGTGTAGGACAGGGACAGCCCCAGCATTTT
V: TRBV6-1; D: TRBD1; J: TRBJ1-5; size: -; CDR3: CASSEEGGQPFRPQHF; DNA: TGTGCCAGCAGTGAAGAGGGGGGACAGCCCTTTCGGCCCCAGCATTTT
V: TRBV7-9; D: -; J: TRBJ2-2; size: -; CDR3: CASSFGEVRGELFF; DNA: TGTGCCAGCAGCTTCGGGGAGGTCCGCGGGGAGCTGTTTTTT
V: TRBV28; D: -; J: TRBJ2-5; size: -; CDR3: CASSLETPETQYF; DNA: TGTGCCAGCAGCCTCGAGACTCCAGAGACCCAGTACTTC
V: TRBV4-1; D: -; J: TRBJ2-1; size: -; CDR3: CASSQRWTTLSYNEQFF; DNA: TGCGCCAGCAGCCAAAGGTGGACAACGCTTAGCTACAATGAGCAGTTCTTC
V: TRBV5-1; D: TRBD2; J: TRBJ2-1; size: -; CDR3: CASSPTSGVYNEQFF; DNA: TGCGCCAGCAGCCCCACTAGCGGGGTTTACAATGAGCAGTTCTTC
V: TRBV24-1; D: -; J: TRBJ2-1; size: -; CDR3: CATSDFYEQFF; DNA: TGTGCCACCAGTGATTTCTATGAGCAGTTCTTC
V: TRBV7-9; D: -; J: TRBJ2-2; size: -; CDR3: CASSLNPLARNNTGELFF; DNA: TGTGCCAGCAGCTTAAACCCCCTCGCCAGAAACAACACCGGGGAGCTGTTTTTT
V: TRBV15; D: -; J: TRBJ2-5; size: -; CDR3: CATSGSLVYQETQYF; DNA: TGTGCCACCAGCGGTAGCCTTGTTTACCAAGAGACCCAGTACTTC
V: TRBV19; D: -; J: TRBJ2-7; size: -; CDR3: CASSIPSGLNSYEQYF; DNA: TGTGCCAGTAGTATACCCTCGGGACTGAACTCCTACGAGCAGTACTTC
V: TRBV19; D: -; J: TRBJ1-4; size: -; CDR3: CASRLTHGLGEKLFF; DNA: TGTGCCAGTAGGCTAACACACGGTTTGGGCGAAAAACTGTTTTTT
V: TRBV6-6; D: -; J: TRBJ1-2; size: -; CDR3: CASSTSADSNYGYTF; DNA: TGTGCCAGCAGTACTTCAGCGGATTCTAACTATGGCTACACCTTC